Listed below are T cell receptor beta chains from one sample, sequenced in a study of blood T cell repertoires in COVID-19. Libraries were prepared by immunoSEQ multiplex PCR; TCRdb keeps only in-frame clonotypes and omits some of them. The table shows tens of thousands of clones, with around 91% occurring only once. Sequences were obtained from peripheral blood. The receptor source for this set is a human donor in a cohort sampled during active COVID-19. CDR3s include the opening cysteine and the closing phenylalanine or tryptophan. A D gene is named only where the DNA matches it firmly. Only part of the rows carry a size: once, few, many, or a class if the clone is expanded.

TRBV4-3	.	TRBJ2-1	.	CASSQALSGGSLNEQFF	TGCGCCAGCAGCCAAGCTCTAAGCGGCGGGTCCCTGAATGAGCAGTTCTTC
TRBV6-5	.	TRBJ2-4	.	CASSWRGGGNIQYF	TGTGCCAGCAGTTGGAGGGGGGGCGGAAACATTCAGTACTTC
TRBV5-1	.	TRBJ1-6	.	CASSPAGGGTTPLHF	TGCGCCAGCAGCCCAGCTGGGGGGGGGACGACACCCCTCCACTTT
TRBV6-6	.	TRBJ2-5	.	CASSSSVLGQETQYF	TGTGCCAGCAGTTCTAGTGTCTTAGGCCAAGAGACCCAGTACTTC
TRBV5-6	.	TRBJ2-1	.	CASSLDGSATFYNEQFF	TGTGCCAGCAGCTTGGACGGGTCAGCCACTTTCTACAATGAGCAGTTCTTC
TRBV4-3	TRBD2	TRBJ2-3	once	CASSQGTSGPRTDTQYF	TGCGCCAGCAGCCAGGGGACTAGCGGGCCACGCACAGATACGCAGTATTTT
TRBV5-4	.	TRBJ2-3	.	CASRVDTDTQYF	TGTGCCAGCAGGGTAGACACAGATACGCAGTATTTT
TRBV6-2/TRBV6-3	.	TRBJ1-5	once	CASSVQGRDSNQPQHF	TGTGCCAGCAGCGTACAGGGCCGAGATAGCAATCAGCCCCAGCATTTT
TRBV7-9	TRBD1	TRBJ2-7	.	CASSPRTGREQYF	TGTGCCAGCAGCCCCCGGACAGGGAGGGAGCAGTACTTC
TRBV7-3	.	TRBJ2-6	.	CASSQNSGANVLTF	TGTGCCAGCAGTCAAAACTCTGGGGCCAACGTCCTGACTTTC
TRBV10-2	.	TRBJ2-7	once	CASSDGGAGTYEQYF	TGCGCCAGCAGTGATGGGGGCGCCGGGACCTACGAGCAGTACTTC
TRBV25-1	TRBD2	TRBJ2-3	.	CASSPRGLVVDTQYF	TGTGCCAGCAGCCCAAGGGGACTAGTGGTAGATACGCAGTATTTT
TRBV12-3/TRBV12-4	.	TRBJ2-1	.	CASVSSTYNEQFF	TGTGCCAGCGTCTCTAGCACCTACAATGAGCAGTTCTTC
TRBV4-3	.	TRBJ2-1	.	CASSQDGGSYNEQFF	TGCGCCAGCAGCCAAGACGGGGGTTCCTACAATGAGCAGTTCTTC
TRBV7-2	TRBD1	TRBJ1-1	.	CASSLTGLTEAFF	TGTGCCAGCAGCTTGACAGGGTTAACTGAAGCTTTCTTT
TRBV27	.	TRBJ2-1	.	CASSLARGIEQFF	TGTGCCAGCAGTTTAGCAAGGGGCATTGAGCAGTTCTTC
TRBV6-2/TRBV6-3	.	TRBJ1-3	.	CASSYTRSSGNTIYF	TGTGCCAGCAGTTACACGAGGTCCTCTGGAAACACCATATATTTT
TRBV6-5	TRBD2	TRBJ2-2	.	CASSSRTSITGELFF	TGTGCCAGCAGTTCCCGGACTAGCATCACCGGGGAGCTGTTTTTT
TRBV5-5	TRBD1	TRBJ1-5	.	CASSDTGGGHQPQHF	TGTGCCAGCAGCGATACAGGGGGCGGTCATCAGCCCCAGCATTTT
TRBV5-1	.	TRBJ2-5	.	CATRQEGETQYF	TGCGCCACCCGACAGGAAGGGGAGACCCAGTACTTC
TRBV6-5	TRBD1	TRBJ1-2	.	CASTTPAGGYGYTF	TGTGCCAGCACTACCCCGGCAGGGGGATATGGCTACACCTTC
TRBV20-1	.	TRBJ1-4	.	CSASSGVLNEKLFF	TGCAGTGCTAGTAGTGGAGTCCTTAATGAAAAACTGTTTTTT
TRBV10-3	.	TRBJ1-2	few	CAIGGGYGYTF	TGTGCCATCGGGGGCGGTTATGGCTACACCTTC
TRBV6-5	TRBD1	TRBJ1-1	.	CASSHRETGGTFF	TGTGCCAGCAGCCACAGGGAGACAGGGGGTACTTTCTTT
TRBV5-1	TRBD2	TRBJ2-1	.	CASTQAGAYNEQFF	TGCGCCAGCACCCAAGCGGGGGCCTACAATGAGCAGTTCTTC
TRBV7-9	.	TRBJ2-7	.	CASSLGTQTYEQYF	TGTGCCAGCAGCTTAGGGACACAGACCTACGAGCAGTACTTC
TRBV18	TRBD1	TRBJ1-1	.	CASTGDNTEAFF	TGTGCCAGCACAGGGGATAACACTGAAGCTTTCTTT
TRBV10-1	.	TRBJ2-4	.	CASSESRIGAAKNIQYF	TGCGCCAGCAGTGAGTCTAGGATTGGGGCAGCCAAAAACATTCAGTACTTC
TRBV5-1	.	TRBJ1-2	.	CASSLDSYGYTF	TGCGCCAGCAGCTTGGATTCATATGGCTACACCTTC
TRBV5-4	TRBD1	TRBJ2-3	once	CASSPGQGGATQYF	TGTGCCAGCAGCCCGGGACAGGGGGGCGCTACGCAGTATTTT
TRBV23-1	.	TRBJ2-2	.	CASSQSRQAANTGELFF	TGCGCCAGCAGTCAATCAAGACAGGCCGCGAACACCGGGGAGCTGTTTTTT
TRBV9	.	TRBJ2-5	once	CASSVGLQETQYF	TGTGCCAGCAGCGTAGGTCTCCAAGAGACCCAGTACTTC
TRBV5-1	TRBD2	TRBJ2-3	.	CASMLAGGPGDTQYF	TGCGCCAGCATGTTAGCGGGGGGGCCGGGGGATACGCAGTATTTT
TRBV7-9	TRBD1	TRBJ2-7	.	CASSQGQGAPLSSFYEQYF	TGTGCCAGCAGCCAGGGACAGGGGGCACCCCTCTCTTCCTTTTACGAGCAGTACTTC
TRBV2	TRBD1	TRBJ1-1	.	CASTSTGLNTEAFF	TGTGCCAGCACCTCGACAGGGCTAAACACTGAAGCTTTCTTT
TRBV7-3	TRBD1	TRBJ1-1	.	CASSPDRGMNTEAFF	TGTGCCAGCAGCCCGGACAGGGGAATGAACACTGAAGCTTTCTTT
TRBV5-1	TRBD1	TRBJ2-1	.	CASGQGNYNEQFF	TGCGCCAGCGGACAGGGAAATTACAATGAGCAGTTCTTC
TRBV19	TRBD1	TRBJ1-2	.	CASTLDRGGYGYTF	TGTGCCAGTACCCTCGACAGGGGCGGCTATGGCTACACCTTC
TRBV18	TRBD1	TRBJ1-2	few	CASSPGQGYAYGYTF	TGTGCCAGCTCACCGGGACAGGGATATGCCTATGGCTACACCTTC
TRBV23-1	.	TRBJ2-1	.	CASSQCGGAFEQFF	TGCGCCAGCAGTCAATGTGGGGGGGCATTTGAGCAGTTCTTC
TRBV10-1	TRBD2	TRBJ2-3	.	CASSEKAGGIRDTQYF	TGCGCCAGCAGTGAGAAGGCGGGGGGGATCCGAGATACGCAGTATTTT
TRBV19	.	TRBJ1-2	.	CASSMARYGYTF	TGTGCCAGTAGTATGGCGCGGTATGGCTACACCTTC
TRBV19	TRBD1	TRBJ1-5	.	CASSSRTGYGNQPQHF	TGTGCCAGTAGTTCCCGGACAGGGTACGGCAATCAGCCCCAGCATTTT
TRBV7-9	.	TRBJ1-1	few	CASSLGAVVNTEAFF	TGTGCCAGCAGCTTAGGGGCAGTGGTGAACACTGAAGCTTTCTTT
TRBV5-1	TRBD2	TRBJ2-3	few	CASSLLLGLNPTDTQYF	TGCGCCAGCAGCCTCCTCCTGGGACTAAACCCCACAGATACGCAGTATTTT
TRBV6-5	TRBD1	TRBJ2-7	few	CASSYSDRGYYEQYF	TGTGCCAGCAGTTACTCCGACAGGGGGTACTACGAGCAGTACTTC
TRBV11-3	TRBD2	TRBJ2-3	.	CASSLGPLAGGSTDTQYF	TGTGCCAGCAGCTTAGGGCCCTTGGCGGGGGGCTCCACAGATACGCAGTATTTT
TRBV19	.	TRBJ1-2	.	CATDRDKGNYGYTF	TGTGCCACCGACCGGGACAAGGGGAACTATGGCTACACCTTC
TRBV7-9	TRBD1	TRBJ2-3	.	CANGQGARPGDTQYF	TGTGCCAACGGACAGGGGGCTCGTCCAGGGGATACGCAGTATTTT
TRBV10-3	.	TRBJ1-2	.	CAISGGGRSNYGYTF	TGTGCCATCAGTGGGGGGGGACGGTCTAACTATGGCTACACCTTC
TRBV15	.	TRBJ1-1	.	CATSRGTGFRGTEAFF	TGTGCCACCAGCAGAGGTACAGGGTTTCGGGGCACTGAAGCTTTCTTT
TRBV12-3/TRBV12-4	.	TRBJ2-4	once	CASTGLAKNIQYF	TGTGCCAGCACGGGGTTAGCCAAAAACATTCAGTACTTC
TRBV4-3	.	TRBJ1-1	.	CASSQEGGRETEAFF	TGCGCCAGCAGCCAAGAGGGGGGACGGGAGACTGAAGCTTTCTTT
TRBV6-2/TRBV6-3	TRBD2	TRBJ2-1	.	CASSRLAGGPHEQFF	TGTGCCAGCAGCAGACTAGCGGGGGGGCCCCATGAGCAGTTCTTC